The clone carrying this T cell receptor beta chain was observed a handful of times. Trimming took 5 bases from V and 2 from J, leaving 16 bases between them. Germline V gene lookup returns CDR1 SGHVS and CDR2 FQNEAQ. This CDR3 spans 16 amino acids. The data are from a study of cytomegalovirus exposure and HLA in healthy donors. Amplification used 60 Vbeta primers and 13 Jbeta primers. Data came from immunoSEQ multiplex PCR; TCRdb stores just in-frame clones and leaves some out. Seen here are some 52,000 clones, around 70% observed once, and the top ten hold around 10%. The sequencing input was PBMCs. The sequence was collected from a woman aged 45-65 years in good health and CMV-seronegative. J is TRBJ1-5 and V is TRBV7-8, with no clear D. The CDR3 nucleotides are TGTGCCAGCAGCCGAAGAGTTCTCTACGGCAATCAGCCCCAGCATTTT. As protein: CASSRRVLYGNQPQHF.